The clone carrying this T cell receptor (beta chain) was seen only a few times. Its specificity is unknown. This sample stems from a study of blood T cells in healthy people across ages. Study findings and constraints: Relative to aged donors, long-lived donors carried more naive CD4+ cells and displayed higher diversity. Naive T cell percentage showed a strong correlation with TCR beta diversity.

Trimming took 0 bases from V and 11 from J; bases not matched to a gene: 5. This CDR3 has 13 amino acids. Per the germline V gene, CDR1 is GTSNPN and CDR2 is SVGIG (reference sequence). Healthy Russian Caucasian donors spanned ages about 6 to 90 years. PCR was performed a second time for about 6 to 11 cycles using a sample-barcoded 5' primer and a J-beta primer mix. TCRdb called the 5' RACE reads again in MiXCR, with one record for every CDR3 protein. Among 710,000 or so distinct CDR3 sequences listed, approximately 22% were seen once. This clonotype was obtained from a man aged 65 to 79 in good health. Sequences were obtained from blood. The gene calls are TRBV30 and TRBJ1-4, with 8 bases lining up with TRBD1. CDR3 protein: CAWSVVQGAKLFF. The DNA of the CDR3 is TGTGCCTGGAGTGTCGTGCAGGGGGCGAAACTGTTTTTT.